One sample yielded the 21 T cell receptor beta chains listed below, sequenced in a study of T cell changes during pregnancy in multiple sclerosis. Profiled with immunoSEQ multiplex PCR; TCRdb holds only in-frame clones, not every one. The sample shows about 36,000 clones, about 91% of them seen only once. The material sequenced was CD4+ T cells from peripheral blood mononuclear cells, taken in the third trimester of pregnancy. The receptors shown here come from a female donor in good health, enrolled as a control in a pregnancy study.

The sample holds a few counts of this clone. The J gene is TRBJ1-3, the V gene TRBV20-1; possible D gene TRBD1, 6 bases. Germline V gene sequence: CDR1 DFQATT, CDR2 SNEGSKA (reference sequence). This CDR3 comprises 11 residues. The V end lost 6 bases, the J end lost 8 bases, and 11 bases lay between the germline ends. The CDR3 coding sequence is TGCAGTGCCGGACAGCTTGACACCATATATTTT. Its protein product is CSAGQLDTIYF.

This rearrangement joins TRBV5-1 to TRBJ1-3; 8 bases match TRBD1. The CDR3 runs to 14 residues. Germline CDR1 SGHRS, CDR2 YFSETQ. V lost 4 bases and J lost 4; bases outside the gene matches: 4. The CDR3 DNA reads as TGCGCCAGCAGCAACCGGGACAGGGGAAACACCATATATTTT. Protein sequence: CASSNRDRGNTIYF.

The rearrangement joins TRBV7-2 to TRBJ2-5, with a possible D match to TRBD2 (5 bases). CDR1 and CDR2 (germline): SGHTA, FQGNSA. V was shortened by 5 bases and J by 3 bases, with 13 bases between the two germline ends. The CDR3 consists of 14 residues. CDR3 loop: CASSRHGKKETQYF. Written as DNA, the CDR3 is TGTGCCAGCAGCCGCCACGGGAAGAAAGAGACCCAGTACTTC.

The chain employs TRBV18 and TRBJ1-1; the match to TRBD1 covers 8 bases. Germline CDR1 is KGHSH and CDR2 is LQKENI. V lost 3 bases to trimming and J lost 2 bases; unmatched junction nucleotides: 8. The CDR3 contains 16 residues. As DNA, the CDR3 is TGTGCCAGCTCACCGAGGACAGGGTGGCAAAACACTGAAGCTTTCTTT. Translated, it gives CASSPRTGWQNTEAFF.

The chain combines TRBV9 with TRBJ1-1; D is possibly TRBD1 (5 bases). Germline CDR1 reads SGDLS; CDR2 reads YYNGEE. The CDR3 has 15 amino acids. The V and J ends lost 0 bases and 4 bases respectively, with 13 bases between them. For the CDR3, the DNA is TGTGCCAGCAGCGTAGTTGGGGGGATTCCCACTGAAGCTTTCTTT. Its translation: CASSVVGGIPTEAFF.

J is TRBJ1-2 and V is TRBV10-3; 7 bases line up with TRBD1. Trimming took 3 bases from V and 3 from J; bases not matched to a gene: 1. CDR1 ENHRY and CDR2 SYGVKD come from the germline V gene. The CDR3 loop spans 13 amino acids. The CDR3 DNA reads as TGTGCCATCAGTGAAGGGGGCCACTATGGCTACACCTTC. It translates to CAISEGGHYGYTF.

The chain is built from TRBV2 and TRBJ1-1; TRBD1 might be the D (6 bases). Germline V CDR1 and CDR2: SNHLY, FYNNEI. This CDR3 has 15 amino acids. The germline V and J ends were trimmed by 6 bases and 1 base, with 15 bases remaining between them. The CDR3 region is CASSLRTVQNTEAFF. CDR3 coding DNA: TGTGCCAGCAGCCTCCGGACAGTTCAGAACACTGAAGCTTTCTTT.

The chain couples TRBV28 to TRBJ1-5; 7 nucleotides agree with TRBD1. V shed 2 bases, J shed 7 bases, and the junction held 5 bases outside the gene matches. Per germline, CDR1 MDHEN and CDR2 SYDVKM. The CDR3 is made up of 14 amino acids. CDR3 in amino acids: CASSLPQGRQPQHF. CDR3 DNA sequence: TGTGCCAGCAGTTTACCACAGGGGAGACAGCCCCAGCATTTT. Using reference TRBV28 and TRBJ1-5 for the parts outside the CDR3, the full variable domain is DVKVTQSSRYLVKRTGEKVFLECVQDMDHENMFWYRQDPGLGLRLIYFSYDVKMKEKGDIPEGYSVSREKKERFSLILESASTNQTSMYLCASSLPQGRQPQHFGDGTRLSIL.

The chain links TRBV7-2 to TRBJ1-2; 7 bases agree with TRBD1. Trimming cost V 5 bases and J 0 bases; bases outside gene matches: 6. The CDR3 is 15 residues long. Germline V gives CDR1 SGHTA, CDR2 FQGNSA. The CDR3 sequence: CASSIGQVSNYGYTF. The CDR3, as DNA: TGTGCCAGCAGCATAGGACAGGTCTCTAACTATGGCTACACCTTC.

This chain links TRBV4-1 with TRBJ2-7; D remains ambiguous. The CDR3 sequence is 20 residues long. Germline V gene sequence: CDR1 MGHRA, CDR2 YSYEKL. V was trimmed by 4 bases and J by 9 bases, leaving 37 bases between them. The CDR3 region is CASSPCPGGLRVPVATGQYF. In DNA, the CDR3 is TGCGCCAGCAGCCCCTGCCCGGGTGGGTTACGGGTACCCGTTGCTACGGGGCAGTACTTC.

The chain carries TRBV4-3 and TRBJ2-7, with D perhaps matching TRBD1 (5 bases). V gave up 4 bases and J gave up 3 bases, with 10 bases separating them. Germline CDR1 is LGHNA and CDR2 is YSLEER. The CDR3 loop spans 13 amino acids. The DNA for the CDR3 is TGCGCCAGCAGCCTGGGGCAGTACTACGAGCAGTACTTC. Translation: CASSLGQYYEQYF.

The chain recombines TRBV2 with TRBJ2-7; 8 bases map to TRBD1. The CDR3 is made up of 14 amino acids. V lost 7 bases to trimming and J lost 0 bases; unmatched junction nucleotides: 5. Germline loops: CDR1 SNHLY, CDR2 FYNNEI. In nucleotides, the CDR3 is TGTGCCAGCATACGGGACAGGCTCTCCTACGAGCAGTACTTC. It yields the protein CASIRDRLSYEQYF.

This chain uses TRBV7-2 with TRBJ2-3; 7 bases map to TRBD2. In germline, CDR1 is SGHTA, CDR2 FQGNSA. The CDR3 loop spans 14 amino acids. With V trimmed by 5 bases and J by 2 bases, 4 bases remained unmatched. Here the CDR3 DNA reads TGTGCCAGCAGCCGCAGCGGGGCCACAGATACGCAGTATTTT. This encodes CASSRSGATDTQYF.

The genes are TRBV10-3 and TRBJ1-1; D is perhaps TRBD1 (5 bases). The ends were cut back, 6 bases at V and 3 bases at J, with 11 bases in the middle. From germline, CDR1 is ENHRY and CDR2 SYGVKD. The CDR3 consists of 13 residues. The DNA of the CDR3 is TGTGCCATCAGGGCAGGGTGGGACACTGAAGCTTTCTTT. It yields the protein CAIRAGWDTEAFF.

This rearrangement joins TRBV5-6 to TRBJ2-4, with D possibly being TRBD2 (6 bases). The CDR3 has 16 residues. The ends were cut back, 0 bases at V and 2 bases at J, with 12 bases in the middle. CDR1 and CDR2 from the germline V gene are SGHDT and YYEEEE. The CDR3: CASSLDRGVTKNIQYF. CDR3 nucleotide sequence: TGTGCCAGCAGCTTGGATCGCGGGGTTACCAAAAACATTCAGTACTTC.

This clone was observed a single time. The J gene is TRBJ2-1, the V gene TRBV7-2, with D perhaps TRBD2 (6 bases). Trimming stripped 5 bases from V and 2 bases from J, with 13 bases between. The CDR3 covers 15 residues. The germline V gene has CDR1 SGHTA and CDR2 FQGNSA. The CDR3 loop reads CASSRDSTPYNEQFF. CDR3 bases: TGTGCCAGCAGCCGGGACTCAACCCCCTACAATGAGCAGTTCTTC. The complete variable domain, with remaining parts taken from reference TRBV7-2 and TRBJ2-1, reads GAGVSQSPSNKVTEKGKDVELRCDPISGHTALYWYRQSLGQGLEFLIYFQGNSAPDKSGLPSDRFSAERTGGSVSTLTIQRTQQEDSAVYLCASSRDSTPYNEQFFGPGTRLTVL.

The chain carries TRBV14 and TRBJ1-1; D ambiguous. Germline CDR1 and CDR2: SGHDN and FVKESK. Deletions cut 1 base from V and 3 bases from J, with 6 bases between. The CDR3 length is 13 residues. The CDR3 DNA reads as TGTGCCAGCAGCCAAGCCTTATACACTGAAGCTTTCTTT. Translated, it gives CASSQALYTEAFF.

The rearrangement uses TRBV6-6 and TRBJ2-1; TRBD2 aligns across 8 bases. Germline CDR1 is MNHNY and CDR2 is SVGAGI (reference sequence). V lost 7 bases and J lost 0; bases outside the gene matches: 8. There are 16 residues in the CDR3. The CDR3 loop reads CASTLRAGGSYNEQFF. The CDR3, as DNA: TGTGCCAGCACCCTACGGGCGGGGGGCTCCTACAATGAGCAGTTCTTC.

The V and J genes are TRBV7-2 and TRBJ2-1; D possibly corresponds to TRBD1 (8 bases). CDR3 length: 15 amino acids. CDR1 and CDR2 (germline): SGHTA, FQGNSA. Deletions cut 5 bases from V and 4 bases from J, with 15 bases between. The CDR3 bases are TGTGCCAGCAGCACAGGGGGGGGGATTTACAATGAGCAGTTCTTC. Translated: CASSTGGGIYNEQFF.

CDR3 loop: CASSQDWSSYNSPLHF. Written as DNA, the CDR3 is TGTGCCAGCAGCCAAGATTGGAGCTCCTATAATTCACCCCTCCACTTT. The chain employs TRBV4-2 and TRBJ1-6; no clear D. Germline V gene data show CDR1 as LGHNA and CDR2 as YNFKEQ. V lost 0 bases and J 0 bases, leaving 6 bases between the germline ends. The CDR3 has 16 amino acids.

The chain is built from TRBV9 and TRBJ2-3; TRBD1 matches at 7 bases. This CDR3 comprises 15 residues. V lost 1 base to trimming and J lost 1 base; unmatched junction nucleotides: 3. Germline V gene sequence: CDR1 SGDLS, CDR2 YYNGEE. CDR3 coding DNA: TGTGCCAGCAGCGTAATCCAGGGGGGCACAGATACGCAGTATTTT. Translating gives CASSVIQGGTDTQYF.